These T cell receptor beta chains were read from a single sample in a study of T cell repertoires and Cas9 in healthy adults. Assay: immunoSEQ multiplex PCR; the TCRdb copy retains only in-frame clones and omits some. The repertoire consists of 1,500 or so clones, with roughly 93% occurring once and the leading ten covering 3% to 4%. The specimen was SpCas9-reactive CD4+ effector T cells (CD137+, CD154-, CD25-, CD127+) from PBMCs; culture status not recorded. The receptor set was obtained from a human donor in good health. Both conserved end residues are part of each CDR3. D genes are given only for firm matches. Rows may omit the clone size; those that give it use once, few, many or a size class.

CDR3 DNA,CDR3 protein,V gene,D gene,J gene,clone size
TGTGCCAGCAGCTTACGTTCGACGTACAGCACAGATACGCAGTATTTT,CASSLRSTYSTDTQYF,TRBV7-9,.,TRBJ2-3,once
TGTGCCAGCAGCTTGGCTTTACAGGGTAGTGAGACCCAGTACTTC,CASSLALQGSETQYF,TRBV7-7,.,TRBJ2-5,once
TGTGCCAGCAGCTTAATTGGACTAGCGGGGGGCACAGATACGCAGTATTTT,CASSLIGLAGGTDTQYF,TRBV7-3,TRBD2,TRBJ2-3,.
TGTGCCAGCAGCTTAGATGGGACAGGAGAAGAGACCCAGTACTTC,CASSLDGTGEETQYF,TRBV7-7,TRBD1,TRBJ2-5,once
TGTGCCATCAGGGCTTCTGGAAACACCATATATTTT,CAIRASGNTIYF,TRBV10-3,.,TRBJ1-3,few
TGTGCCAGCAGTGAATTGACAGGGGGCGGGGAAGAGACCCAGTACTTC,CASSELTGGGEETQYF,TRBV25-1,TRBD1,TRBJ2-5,.
TGTGCCAGCAGCTTATCGGGGGCTCTGAATGAAAAACTGTTTTTT,CASSLSGALNEKLFF,TRBV7-2,.,TRBJ1-4,.
TGTGCCAGCAGCCGCGAGGGGCGATATTATGAAGCTTTCTTT,CASSREGRYYEAFF,TRBV14,.,TRBJ1-1,.
TGTGCCAGCAGTGATAGCGGGGGCACAGATACGCAGTATTTT,CASSDSGGTDTQYF,TRBV6-1,TRBD2,TRBJ2-3,.
TGCAGCGTTGAAGTGGGTGTTAGCGCCACCACAGATACGCAGTATTTT,CSVEVGVSATTDTQYF,TRBV29-1,.,TRBJ2-3,.
TGTGCCAGCAGTAAACCGGGGACAGGGGGCGATGACGCTGAAGCTTTCTTT,CASSKPGTGGDDAEAFF,TRBV25-1,TRBD1,TRBJ1-1,.